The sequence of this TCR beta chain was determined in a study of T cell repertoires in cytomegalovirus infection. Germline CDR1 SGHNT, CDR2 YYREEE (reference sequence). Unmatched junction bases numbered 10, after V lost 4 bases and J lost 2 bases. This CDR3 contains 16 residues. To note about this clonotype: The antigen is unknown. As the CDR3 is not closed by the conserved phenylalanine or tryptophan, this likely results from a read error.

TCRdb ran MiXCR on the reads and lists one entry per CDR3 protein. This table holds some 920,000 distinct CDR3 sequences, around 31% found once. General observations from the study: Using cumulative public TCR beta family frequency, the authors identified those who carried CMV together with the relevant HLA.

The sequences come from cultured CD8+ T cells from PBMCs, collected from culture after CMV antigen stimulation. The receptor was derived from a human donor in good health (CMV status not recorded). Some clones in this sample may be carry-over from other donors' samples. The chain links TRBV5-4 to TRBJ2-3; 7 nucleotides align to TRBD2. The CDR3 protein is CASSPSAGENTDTQYI. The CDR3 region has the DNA TGTGCCAGCAGCCCCTCGGCGGGGGAAAACACAGATACGCAGTATATT.